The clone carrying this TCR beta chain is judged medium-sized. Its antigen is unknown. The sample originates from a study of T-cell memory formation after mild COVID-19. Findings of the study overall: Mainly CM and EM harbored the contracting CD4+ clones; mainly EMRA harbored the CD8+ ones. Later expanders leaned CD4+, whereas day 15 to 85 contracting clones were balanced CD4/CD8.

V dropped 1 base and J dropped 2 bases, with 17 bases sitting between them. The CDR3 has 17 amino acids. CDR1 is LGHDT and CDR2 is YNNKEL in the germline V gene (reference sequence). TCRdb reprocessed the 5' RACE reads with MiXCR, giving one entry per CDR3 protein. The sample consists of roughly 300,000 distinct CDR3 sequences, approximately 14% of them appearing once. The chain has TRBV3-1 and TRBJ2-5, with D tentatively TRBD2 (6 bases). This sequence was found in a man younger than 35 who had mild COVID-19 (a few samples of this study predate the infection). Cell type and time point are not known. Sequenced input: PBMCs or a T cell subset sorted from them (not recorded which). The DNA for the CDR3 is TGTGCCAGCAGCCAAGTAGTGATAGCGGTGTCACAAGAGACCCAGTACTTC. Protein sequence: CASSQVVIAVSQETQYF.